This T cell receptor beta chain was sequenced during a study of long-term antiretroviral therapy in people with HIV. General study findings and limits: Upon ART, diversity increased but remained lower than transplant donor controls. Pre-ART-expanded clones dominated the repertoire at all time points.

The authors ran the immunoSEQ assay, v3.0, at survey level. Using immunoSEQ multiplex PCR, the repertoire was profiled, and TCRdb retains in-frame clones only, with some absent. The sample includes 15,000 to 20,000 clones, 76% seen only once; the top ten take roughly 15%. All participants with HIV were treated in the United States. This clone was seen a handful of times. The target antigen is unknown. Germline loops: CDR1 MNHEY, CDR2 SVGAGI. With 6 bases clipped from V and 4 bases from J, the junction kept 5 bases outside the gene matches. The CDR3 spans 14 residues. Sequenced here: unsorted PBMCs, sampled 2.5 years before starting antiretroviral therapy. The sequence was collected from a woman aged 45-65 years with HIV. V usage is TRBV6-5 and J usage is TRBJ1-5; 8 bases agree with TRBD1. The CDR3 loop reads CASSKWTGNQPQHF. For the CDR3, the DNA is TGTGCCAGCAGCAAATGGACAGGGAATCAGCCCCAGCATTTT.